These 20 T cell receptor beta chains came from one sample sequenced in a study of response to subunit inactivated influenza vaccine. TCRdb redid the calling of the RT-PCR reads with MiXCR, one entry per CDR3 protein. The sample lists around 850,000 distinct CDR3 sequences, roughly 20% occurring once. Sequences were derived from PBMCs from blood, sampled about 5 days after vaccination. Receptors were obtained from a man aged 45-60 years who received an inactivated influenza vaccine.

The chain has TRBV10-3 and TRBJ2-7, with D hard to call. This CDR3 is built from 11 residues. Trimming cost V 6 bases and J 2 bases, with 5 bases left between them. Germline values: CDR1 ENHRY, CDR2 SYGVKD. The CDR3 spells CAISDTYEQYF. The DNA for the CDR3 is TGTGCCATCAGCGACACCTACGAGCAGTACTTC.

This clonotype turned up a few times. The gene calls are TRBV10-3 and TRBJ2-7, with 9 nucleotides matching TRBD1. Trimming at V came to 3 bases and at J to 2 bases, leaving 5 bases not matched to a gene. Germline CDR1 is ENHRY and CDR2 is SYGVKD. The CDR3 runs 15 residues. CDR3: CAISDLGQGAYEQYF. CDR3 in DNA: TGTGCCATCAGTGACTTGGGACAGGGCGCCTACGAGCAGTACTTC.

This chain connects TRBV9 to TRBJ2-4; D unresolved. The CDR3 consists of 17 residues. Germline V gene data show CDR1 as SGDLS and CDR2 as YYNGEE. Trimming took 4 bases from V and 0 from J, leaving 17 bases between them. CDR3 region: CASSPQDVGLAKNIQYF. In nucleotides, the CDR3 is TGTGCCAGCAGCCCCCAGGACGTCGGCCTAGCCAAAAACATTCAGTACTTC.

This clonotype was observed a few times. The genes are TRBV24-1 and TRBJ2-2; D is uncertain. Deletions cut 9 bases from V and 2 bases from J, with 12 bases between. The CDR3 is 14 amino acids. The V gene's germline CDR1 is KGHDR and CDR2 SFDVKD. This CDR3 reads CATRGNANTGELFF. DNA for the CDR3: TGTGCCACCCGTGGCAACGCCAACACCGGGGAGCTGTTTTTT.

This clonotype showed up just a few times. The genes are TRBV7-2 and TRBJ1-5; maybe TRBD1 (5 bases). Germline assignment: CDR1 SGHTA and CDR2 FQGNSA. The CDR3 extends over 15 amino acids. V shed 1 base and J shed 13 bases, with 20 bases lying between them. The CDR3 bases are TGTGCCAGCAGCTTAGAGGTGGGGCCAGGGAGGACTCAGCATTTT. Its protein is CASSLEVGPGRTQHF.

The chain has TRBV11-2 and TRBJ1-5; D is undetermined. CDR1 SGHAT and CDR2 FQNNGV come from the germline V gene. V was pared by 4 bases and J by 5 bases, with 9 bases between. The CDR3 is 13 residues long. The CDR3: CASSSDPYQPQHF. The CDR3 DNA follows: TGTGCCAGCAGCTCAGACCCCTATCAGCCCCAGCATTTT. Variable domain in full (rest from reference TRBV11-2 and TRBJ1-5): EAGVAQSPRYKIIEKRQSVAFWCNPISGHATLYWYQQILGQGPKLLIQFQNNGVVDDSQLPKDRFSAERLKGVDSTLKIQPAKLEDSAVYLCASSSDPYQPQHFGDGTRLSIL.

Ten or more counts support this clonotype. The chain combines TRBV20-1 with TRBJ2-1, with no clear D. This CDR3 is built from 15 residues. Germline CDR1 and CDR2: DFQATT and SNEGSKA (reference sequence). Trimming left V 4 bases short and J 0 bases short, with 13 bases between. CDR3 sequence: CSATKDPSSYNEQFF. CDR3 DNA sequence: TGCAGTGCTACAAAGGACCCTAGCTCCTACAATGAGCAGTTCTTC.

This clonotype was found many times. The chain joins TRBV4-1 to TRBJ2-7; D remains unclear. Trimming removed 0 bases at V and 0 bases at J, with 15 bases between. CDR1 and CDR2 from the germline V gene are MGHRA and YSYEKL. This CDR3 contains 17 residues. As DNA, the CDR3 is TGCGCCAGCAGCCAAGATCCCGGCCAGAAAAGCTCCTACGAGCAGTACTTC. Translated, it gives CASSQDPGQKSSYEQYF.

This clonotype was seen at least ten times. The chain couples TRBV5-1 to TRBJ2-1, with unresolved D. Germline lookup yields CDR1 SGHRS and CDR2 YFSETQ. The CDR3 loop spans 17 amino acids. V shed 3 bases and J shed 5 bases, with 21 bases lying between them. The CDR3 DNA follows: TGCGCCAGCAGCTCTCCTATTTTAACTCAAAACAACAATGAGCAGTTCTTC. Translated, it gives CASSSPILTQNNNEQFF.

The genes are TRBV20-1 and TRBJ2-1, with 13 bases identical to TRBD2. V dropped 6 bases and J dropped 0; count of bases not matched to a gene: 8. CDR3 length equals 17 residues. Germline-derived CDR1 and CDR2 are DFQATT and SNEGSKA (reference sequence). CDR3 sequence (DNA): TGCAGTGCACTCGGGACTAGCGGGGCAAGCTCCTACAATGAGCAGTTCTTC. This encodes CSALGTSGASSYNEQFF.

This clonotype has a handful of counts. The V gene is TRBV4-3, the J gene TRBJ2-7; 8 bases agree with TRBD1. Germline CDR1 and CDR2: LGHNA and YSLEER. This CDR3 region has 15 residues. The junction had 8 bases not matched to a gene; V was cut back by 0 bases and J by 7 bases. CDR3 nucleotides: TGCGCCAGCAGCCAAGATCGGGGACAGGTGAGAGAGCAGTACTTC. It translates to CASSQDRGQVREQYF.

This clonotype was detected a few times. The CDR3 reads CASTTSGGNYNEQFF. In DNA form, the CDR3 reads TGCGCCAGCACCACTTCGGGGGGGAACTACAATGAGCAGTTCTTC. The chain uses TRBV5-1 and TRBJ2-1, with 8 bases identical to TRBD2. The length of the CDR3 is 15 residues. V lost 6 bases, J lost 3 bases, and 8 bases stayed unmatched. From germline, CDR1 is SGHRS and CDR2 YFSETQ.

A few counts support this clonotype. This sequence joins TRBV6-2 or TRBV6-3 and TRBJ2-3, with D perhaps matching TRBD1 (5 bases). The CDR3 loop spans 13 amino acids. CDR1 and CDR2 (germline): MNHEY, SVGEGT. V shed 10 bases and J shed 0 bases, with 11 bases lying between them. The CDR3 DNA is TGTGCCACCCGACAGACCAGCACAGATACGCAGTATTTT. Translation gives CATRQTSTDTQYF.

The V and J genes are TRBV7-2 and TRBJ2-1; either TRBD1 or TRBD2 may fit D (5 bases each). V was trimmed by 5 bases and J by 6 bases, leaving 14 bases between them. This CDR3 comprises 14 residues. The germline gives CDR1 SGHTA, CDR2 FQGNSA. The CDR3 reads CASSGTLGRNEQFF. CDR3 DNA sequence: TGTGCCAGCAGCGGGACCCTGGGCCGCAATGAGCAGTTCTTC.

This clonotype occurred many times. The chain joins TRBV5-1 to TRBJ2-7; possible D gene TRBD1, 6 bases. The CDR3 spans 13 residues. V dropped 1 base and J dropped 3 bases, with 8 bases sitting between them. Germline V gene data show CDR1 as SGHRS and CDR2 as YFSETQ. The DNA for the CDR3 is TGCGCCAGCAGCTTGTCGACAGGCTACGAGCAGTACTTC. Amino acid sequence: CASSLSTGYEQYF.

This sequence joins TRBV7-2 and TRBJ1-5; TRBD1 agrees at 12 bases. The CDR3 has 16 amino acids. Germline assignment: CDR1 SGHTA and CDR2 FQGNSA. Trimming removed 0 bases from V and 7 bases from J; junction bases left unmatched: 4. In DNA, the CDR3 is TGTGCCAGCAGCTTAGCGGGACAGGGGGCGCGGCAGCCCCAGCATTTT. This translates into CASSLAGQGARQPQHF.

Only a few counts were recorded for this clonotype. V and J are TRBV2 and TRBJ1-5; 8 positions match TRBD1. The germline gives CDR1 SNHLY, CDR2 FYNNEI. CDR3 length equals 15 residues. Trimming took 8 bases from V and 1 from J; bases not matched to a gene: 7. CDR3 nucleotides: TGTGCCAGCGCCAGGGGGCTCGTAAGCAATCAGCCCCAGCATTTT. This sequence encodes CASARGLVSNQPQHF.

The rearrangement uses TRBV4-2 and TRBJ2-7; no definite D call. Germline V gives CDR1 LGHNA, CDR2 YNFKEQ. The CDR3 is 14 amino acids. The V end lost 0 bases, the J end lost 5 bases, and 11 bases lay between the germline ends. CDR3 sequence reads: CASSQETSLHEQYF. CDR3 in DNA: TGTGCCAGCAGCCAAGAAACCAGTCTCCACGAGCAGTACTTC.

J is TRBJ2-7 and V is TRBV29-1, with a possible D match to TRBD2 (6 bases). Trimming removed 4 bases from V and 3 bases from J, with 10 bases in between. CDR3 length: 12 amino acids. Germline CDR1 SQVTM, CDR2 ANQGSEA. CDR3 protein: CSVVEGNYEQYF. The CDR3 DNA sequence: TGCAGCGTTGTGGAGGGGAACTACGAGCAGTACTTC.

This clonotype was seen only a few times. The V call is TRBV4-2, the J call TRBJ2-1; TRBD1 or TRBD2 may be the D gene (5 bases each). The V gene lost 5 bases and the J gene lost 6 bases, with 14 bases spanning the gap. The CDR3 covers 14 residues. Germline lookup yields CDR1 LGHNA and CDR2 YNFKEQ. The CDR3 DNA sequence: TGTGCCAGCAGCGTCCGGGACCAGACCAATGAGCAGTTCTTC. Translating it yields CASSVRDQTNEQFF.